What follows are 28 T cell receptor beta chains derived from one specimen sequenced in a study of cytomegalovirus exposure and HLA in healthy donors. PCR amplification relied on 60 Vbeta primers (plus 13 Jbeta primers). Sequenced by immunoSEQ multiplex PCR; TCRdb stores in-frame clones only, minus some. This table holds 130,000 or so clones, around three quarters found once. The sample comprised PBMCs. These TCRs come from a woman aged 40 to 49 in good health and CMV-seronegative.

As concerns this clone: One end of the junction is discordant with germline, which a read error may explain. The genes are TRBV5-1 and TRBJ1-1, with 7 bases aligning to TRBD1. The germline gives CDR1 SGHRS, CDR2 YFSETQ. CDR3 length: 14 amino acids. The CDR3 coding sequence is TGTGCCAGCAGCCCCGCCGGGGACAGCCTTGAAGCTTTCTTT. This translates into CASSPAGDSLEAFF. Full variable domain (missing parts from reference TRBV5-1 and TRBJ1-1): KAGVTQTPRYLIKTRGQQVTLSCSPISGHRSVSWYQQTPGQGLQFLFEYFSETQRNKGNFPGRFSGRQFSNSRSEMNVSTLELGDSALYLCASSPAGDSLEAFFGQGTRLTVV.

This clone has only one observation. One end of the junction does not line up with germline, which may come from a read error. The rearrangement joins TRBV6-5 to TRBJ1-2, with D tentatively TRBD1 (5 bases). Per the germline V gene, CDR1 is MNHEY and CDR2 is SVGAGI. The CDR3 has 12 residues. This CDR3 reads CACREFNYGYTF. For the CDR3, the DNA is TGTGCCTGCAGGGAGTTTAACTATGGCTACACCTTC.

The V call is TRBV5-1, the J call TRBJ2-5; 10 bases fit TRBD2. The CDR3 consists of 16 residues. J was trimmed by 5 bases and V by 0 bases; bases with no gene match: 7. Germline assignment: CDR1 SGHRS and CDR2 YFSETQ. CDR3 DNA sequence: TGCGCCAGCAGCTTGGTGGTAGCGGGAGGTTACGAGACCCAGTACTTC. Translating it yields CASSLVVAGGYETQYF.

This sequence joins TRBV9 and TRBJ2-7; TRBD2 is a possible D gene (5 bases). This CDR3 is 15 amino acids long. V was shortened by 4 bases and J by 3 bases, with 17 bases between the two germline ends. Germline V gene data show CDR1 as SGDLS and CDR2 as YYNGEE. DNA for the CDR3: TGTGCCAGCAGCCCCACCGCGGACCGGGGCTACGAGCAGTACTTC. Translating gives CASSPTADRGYEQYF.

CDR3 in DNA: TGCGCCAGCAGCTTGTGGGGACAGGGGGGGGTCGAGCAGTACTTC. Amino acid sequence: CASSLWGQGGVEQYF. This sequence joins TRBV5-1 and TRBJ2-5, with 11 bases fitting TRBD1. TRBJ2-7 matches the DNA end more closely, so the J call is doubtful. The CDR3 is made up of 15 amino acids. Germline V gene data show CDR1 as SGHRS and CDR2 as YFSETQ.

The V gene is TRBV4-2, the J gene TRBJ2-7; TRBD1 might be the D (6 bases). The germline V gene has CDR1 LGHNA and CDR2 YNFKEQ. V lost 3 bases, J lost 0 bases, and 12 bases lay in between. The CDR3 covers 15 residues. CDR3 protein: CASSHEQGSSYEQYF. CDR3 DNA: TGTGCCAGCAGCCACGAACAGGGAAGCTCCTACGAGCAGTACTTC.

This chain uses TRBV7-9 with TRBJ1-5; D is uncertain. The CDR3 runs 16 residues. V lost 2 bases, J lost 0 bases, and 11 bases lay in between. Germline CDR1 and CDR2: SEHNR and FQNEAQ (reference sequence). The CDR3 sequence: CASSLNGEYSNQPQHF. The CDR3 DNA is TGTGCCAGCAGCTTAAATGGGGAGTATAGCAATCAGCCCCAGCATTTT.

The V and J genes are TRBV18 and TRBJ2-3; weak D call: TRBD1 (5 bases). The ends were cut back, 3 bases at V and 2 bases at J, with 15 bases in the middle. The CDR3 runs to 16 residues. Looked up from germline, CDR1 is KGHSH and CDR2 is LQKENI. This chain's CDR3 is CASSPQGIPTTDTQYF. CDR3 nucleotide sequence: TGTGCCAGCTCACCGCAGGGTATTCCGACCACAGATACGCAGTATTTT. The entire variable domain, with the rest obtained from reference TRBV18 and TRBJ2-3, is as follows: NAGVMQNPRHLVRRRGQEARLRCSPMKGHSHVYWYRQLPEEGLKFMVYLQKENIIDESGMPKERFSAEFPKEGPSILRIQQVVRGDSAAYFCASSPQGIPTTDTQYFGPGTRLTVL.

The J gene is TRBJ2-1, the V gene TRBV28; the match to TRBD2 covers 15 bases. The germline gives CDR1 MDHEN, CDR2 SYDVKM. V was clipped by 7 bases and J by 14 bases; unmatched bases: 15. The CDR3 covers 16 residues. The CDR3 loop reads CASTVPGLAGGREEFF. The CDR3 DNA reads TGTGCCAGCACTGTACCGGGACTAGCGGGAGGCCGGGAGGAGTTCTTC.

This chain joins TRBV6-1 and TRBJ1-6; 7 bases agree with TRBD1. In germline, CDR1 is MNHNS, CDR2 SASEGT. The CDR3 consists of 14 residues. Losses at the gene ends were 6 bases for V and 9 bases for J; bases not matched to a gene: 8. CDR3 sequence reads: CASREQGYRSPLHF. CDR3 DNA: TGTGCCAGCAGGGAACAGGGGTATCGTTCACCCCTCCACTTT.

This clone was seen a single time. This rearrangement joins TRBV2 to TRBJ2-5; 7 nucleotides align to TRBD2. Trimming cost V 8 bases and J 5 bases; bases outside gene matches: 8. The CDR3 runs to 13 residues. Germline V CDR1 and CDR2: SNHLY, FYNNEI. The CDR3 is CASSRGSLETQYF. DNA for the CDR3: TGTGCCAGCTCTCGCGGGAGTTTGGAGACCCAGTACTTC.

V usage is TRBV6-1 and J usage is TRBJ1-5, with TRBD1 matching 8 bases. Germline V gives CDR1 MNHNS, CDR2 SASEGT. V dropped 8 bases and J dropped 2; count of bases not matched to a gene: 8. This CDR3 is 15 amino acids long. The CDR3 sequence: CASQGAGVGNQPQHF. The CDR3 region has the DNA TGTGCCAGCCAGGGGGCAGGGGTTGGCAATCAGCCCCAGCATTTT.

The rearrangement joins TRBV5-1 to TRBJ1-4, with D maybe TRBD1 (5 bases). V lost 0 bases to trimming and J lost 0 bases, with 9 bases between them. This CDR3 has 16 residues. Germline values: CDR1 SGHRS, CDR2 YFSETQ. This chain's CDR3 is CASSLGVQATNEKLFF. CDR3 sequence (DNA): TGCGCCAGCAGCTTGGGGGTACAGGCAACTAATGAAAAACTGTTTTTT.

The chain has TRBV2 and TRBJ1-5; TRBD1 agrees at 10 bases. Germline CDR1 and CDR2: SNHLY and FYNNEI. This CDR3 region has 15 residues. The trim removed 6 bases at V and 6 bases at J, leaving 8 bases unmatched. CDR3 region: CASRTGGSPRQPQHF. In nucleotides, the CDR3 is TGTGCCAGCAGGACAGGGGGCTCACCCCGTCAGCCCCAGCATTTT.

V and J are TRBV15 and TRBJ2-3, with a possible D match to TRBD1 (5 bases). The CDR3 consists of 16 residues. Germline loops: CDR1 LNHNV, CDR2 YYDKDF (reference sequence). V was cut by 3 bases and J by 3 bases, with 16 bases left in between. The CDR3 spells CATSRGNGARTDTQYF. CDR3 coding DNA: TGTGCCACCAGCAGGGGGAATGGGGCACGGACAGATACGCAGTATTTT.

The rearrangement joins TRBV27 to TRBJ1-6, with 9 bases matching TRBD1. The V gene's germline CDR1 is MNHEY and CDR2 SMNVEV (reference sequence). The CDR3 has 15 residues. The J segment lost 7 bases and the V segment lost 5 bases, leaving 6 bases of the junction unmatched. In DNA, the CDR3 is TGTGCCAGCAGTATTTGGACAGGGGAGAATTCACCCCTCCACTTT. The encoded protein is CASSIWTGENSPLHF.

About this clone: The junction departs from germline at one end; a sequencing error may be responsible. The V call is TRBV7-9, the J call TRBJ2-1; D is possibly TRBD2 (6 bases). This CDR3 has 16 residues. CDR1 is SEHNR, CDR2 FQNEAQ, per germline (reference sequence). CDR3 DNA: TGTTCCAGCAGCCCAACGACGGGGGTTTCCTACAATGAGCAGTTCTTC. Encoded protein: CSSSPTTGVSYNEQFF.

The chain combines TRBV7-9 with TRBJ1-5, with TRBD1 identical over 7 bases. The germline CDR1 and CDR2 sequences are SEHNR and FQNEAQ (reference sequence). The CDR3 covers 13 residues. The trim removed 5 bases at V and 4 bases at J, leaving 2 bases unmatched. The CDR3 protein is CASSQTGNQPQHF. CDR3 nucleotides: TGTGCCAGCAGCCAGACAGGGAATCAGCCCCAGCATTTT. The whole variable domain, filled in from reference TRBV7-9 and TRBJ1-5, reads DTGVSQNPRHKITKRGQNVTFRCDPISEHNRLYWYRQTLGQGPEFLTYFQNEAQLEKSRLLSDRFSAERPKGSFSTLEIQRTEQGDSAMYLCASSQTGNQPQHFGDGTRLSIL.

This clone showed up just a few times. This chain uses TRBV5-6 with TRBJ2-1; 8 bases match TRBD2. CDR1 is SGHDT, CDR2 YYEEEE, per germline. The V gene end was trimmed by 3 bases and the J gene end by 4 bases; junction bases not matched to a gene: 12. This CDR3 region has 17 residues. The CDR3 nucleotides read TGTGCCAGCAGCTACATCACCGGGACTAGAAAATACAATGAGCAGTTCTTC. Protein: CASSYITGTRKYNEQFF.

This clone occurred once. V gene TRBV7-9 combines with J gene TRBJ2-1; 7 bases are a match to TRBD2. Germline V lookup: CDR1 SEHNR, CDR2 FQNEAQ (reference sequence). This CDR3 contains 15 residues. The V and J ends lost 1 base and 5 bases, in that order; junction bases with no gene match: 5. CDR3 region: CASSLGQAGHNEQFF. CDR3 in DNA: TGTGCCAGCAGCTTAGGTCAAGCGGGACACAATGAGCAGTTCTTC.

The V call is TRBV6-1, the J call TRBJ1-5; TRBD1 might be the D (6 bases). The CDR3 consists of 16 residues. V lost 3 bases, J lost 6 bases, and 18 bases lay in between. The germline V gene has CDR1 MNHNS and CDR2 SASEGT. The CDR3 DNA follows: TGTGCCAGCAGTGAGGGCCGGAAGCAGGGGCGTCAGCCCCAGCATTTT. Translating it yields CASSEGRKQGRQPQHF.

This clone appeared a few times. This chain connects TRBV6-1 to TRBJ2-3; no clear D. CDR1 and CDR2 (germline): MNHNS, SASEGT. The CDR3 has 13 amino acids. Trimming stripped 5 bases from V and 2 bases from J, with 8 bases between. CDR3 sequence: CASSFSVTDTQYF. In DNA form, the CDR3 reads TGTGCCAGCAGTTTCTCAGTCACAGATACGCAGTATTTT.

This clone was seen only once. This chain joins TRBV28 and TRBJ2-4, with 8 nucleotides matching TRBD2. Germline loops: CDR1 MDHEN, CDR2 SYDVKM. Germline trimming cut 3 bases from V and 0 bases from J; bases unmatched to any gene: 7. This CDR3 is 17 amino acids long. The CDR3 DNA is TGTGCCAGCAGTTTCTTCGGGAGGGCCTTAGCCAAAAACATTCAGTACTTC. It specifies CASSFFGRALAKNIQYF.

The rearrangement joins TRBV28 to TRBJ2-7; TRBD2 aligns across 7 bases. V was clipped by 6 bases and J by 4 bases; unmatched bases: 9. Germline CDR1 reads MDHEN; CDR2 reads SYDVKM. This CDR3 has 14 residues. The CDR3 protein is CASRDVGTMYEQYF. CDR3 nucleotide sequence: TGTGCCAGCAGGGACGTGGGGACTATGTACGAGCAGTACTTC.

This chain joins TRBV7-2 and TRBJ2-7, with 12 bases lining up with TRBD2. Germline V CDR1 and CDR2: SGHTA, FQGNSA. V was clipped by 5 bases and J by 0 bases; unmatched bases: 8. There are 17 residues in the CDR3. CDR3 nucleotides: TGTGCCAGCAGCCTACCCACTAGCGGGAGGCCCTCCTACGAGCAGTACTTC. This gives the protein CASSLPTSGRPSYEQYF.

The chain uses TRBV19 and TRBJ2-2; D may be TRBD2 (6 bases). This CDR3 has 16 residues. Trimming took off 9 bases at V and 0 bases at J, with 17 bases between the two ends. Germline CDR1 and CDR2: LNHDA and SQIVND (reference sequence). CDR3 protein: CASHGGAGANTGELFF. In nucleotides, the CDR3 is TGTGCCAGCCACGGAGGGGCCGGGGCGAACACCGGGGAGCTGTTTTTT.

This clone was counted only a few times. This rearrangement joins TRBV23-1 to TRBJ1-1, with 8 nucleotides matching TRBD1. TRBV23-1 is flagged as an ORF with uncertain function. V trimming: 3 bases; J trimming: 2 bases; junction bases outside the gene matches: 14. The CDR3 spans 18 residues. CDR3 DNA: TGCGCCAGCAGTCATTCTAGGACAGGGAAAATACCTAACACTGAAGCTTTCTTT. Protein sequence: CASSHSRTGKIPNTEAFF.

This clone turned up a few times. This chain uses TRBV6-6 with TRBJ2-5, with TRBD2 matching 7 bases. Gene TRBJ2-7 matches the end of the DNA better, so the J call may be wrong. This CDR3 contains 13 residues. Germline V lookup: CDR1 MNHNY, CDR2 SVGAGI (reference sequence). CDR3 loop: CASKGGSGNEQYF. In DNA, the CDR3 is TGTGCCAGCAAGGGCGGCAGCGGGAACGAGCAGTACTTC.